Sequencing of this T cell receptor beta chain was carried out in a study of long-term antiretroviral therapy in people with HIV. The overall study: The oldest specimens predate the 2015 immediate-ART recommendation by about a decade.

At minimum, one pre-ART and two post-ART PBMC samples were obtained from each donor. Study-wide findings and caveats: Regardless of time point, clones expanded before ART dominated the repertoire.

As concerns this clone: Its antigen is as yet unknown.

Sequencing used immunoSEQ v3.0 at survey level. Sequencing used immunoSEQ multiplex PCR; TCRdb keeps in-frame clones, though not all of them. The table has about 7,800 clones, about 73% seen once. Trimming shortened V by 5 bases and J by 6 bases, and 17 bases separated the two germline ends. Germline values: CDR1 SGHRS, CDR2 YFSETQ. The CDR3 has 15 amino acids. The sample was unsorted PBMCs, taken 0.6 years before starting antiretroviral therapy. The rearrangement uses TRBV5-1 and TRBJ2-2; D is possibly TRBD1 or TRBD2 (6 bases each). The TCR originated in a man between 35 and 55 years old with HIV. CDR3 nucleotides: TGCGCCAGCAGGTTGTGGAGGGGGGCATCCGGGGAGCTGTTTTTT. As protein: CASRLWRGASGELFF.